This T cell receptor (beta chain) comes out of a study of tissue T cells after allogeneic stem cell transplantation. Time point indicated: mouse harvest day 7 after allogeneic transplant. Tail vein injection delivered 10^7 T-cell-depleted bone marrow cells and 10^6 splenic CD5+ T cells. Worth noting for this clone: Mouse germline and gene names are used. The read halts 1 residue ahead of the CDR3 end, with the missing end drawn from the germline J gene.

The data were produced by immunoSEQ multiplex PCR, yet TCRdb's version contains in-frame clones alone and is incomplete. The table has around 9,000 clones, 45% to 50% seen once. The CDR3 runs 13 residues. The ends were cut back, 3 bases at V and 2 bases at J, with 7 bases in the middle. Germline V gene sequence: CDR1 SNHLY, CDR2 FYNGKV (reference sequence). The clonotype originates from a female BALB/c mouse given C57BL/6 T cells with graft-versus-host disease after an allogeneic hematopoietic cell transplant. The chain has TRBV3 and TRBJ1-2; D gene uncertain. The sequenced sample was gut tissue. The CDR3 sequence is CASSFRQNSDYTF. The DNA read from the CDR3 is TGTGCCAGCAGCTTCCGGCAGAACTCCGACTACACC.